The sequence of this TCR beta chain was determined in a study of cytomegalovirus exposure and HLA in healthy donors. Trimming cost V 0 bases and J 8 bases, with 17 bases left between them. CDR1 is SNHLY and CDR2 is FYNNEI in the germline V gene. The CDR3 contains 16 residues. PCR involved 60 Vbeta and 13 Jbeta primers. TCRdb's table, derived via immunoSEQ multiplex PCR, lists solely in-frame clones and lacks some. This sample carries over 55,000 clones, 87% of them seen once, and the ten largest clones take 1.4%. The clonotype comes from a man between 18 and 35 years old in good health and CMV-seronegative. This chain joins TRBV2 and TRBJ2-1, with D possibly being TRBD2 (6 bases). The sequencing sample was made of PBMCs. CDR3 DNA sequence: TGTGCCAGCAGTGAAGCCCTGGGGGGATATAGGGATGAGCAGTTCTTC. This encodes CASSEALGGYRDEQFF.